The 22 T cell receptor beta chains below were found in one sample sequenced in a study of graft-versus-host responses after intestinal transplantation. Antigens for these TCRs are unknown. Measured with immunoSEQ multiplex PCR; TCRdb has only the in-frame clones, and not every one. In the table there are around 120,000 clones, just under 95% of which are singletons. The material was unstimulated CD4+ T cells sorted from spleen or lymph node cells, obtained before intestinal transplant. All receptors come from a human donor who received an intestinal transplant.

This chain joins TRBV18 and TRBJ2-2; 13 bases are a match to TRBD2. Germline V gene lookup returns CDR1 KGHSH and CDR2 LQKENI. V shed 0 bases and J 2 bases; nucleotides not matched to a gene: 0. CDR3 length: 17 amino acids. CDR3 sequence reads: CASSPPGLAGNTGELFF. The CDR3 region has the DNA TGTGCCAGCTCACCACCGGGACTAGCGGGAAACACCGGGGAGCTGTTTTTT. The full variable domain, its missing parts supplied by reference TRBV18 and TRBJ2-2, is NAGVMQNPRHLVRRRGQEARLRCSPMKGHSHVYWYRQLPEEGLKFMVYLQKENIIDESGMPKERFSAEFPKEGPSILRIQQVVRGDSAAYFCASSPPGLAGNTGELFFGEGSRLTVL.

The chain carries TRBV11-2 and TRBJ2-7; 8 bases agree with TRBD1. Germline CDR1 is SGHAT and CDR2 is FQNNGV. V was clipped by 2 bases and J by 3 bases; unmatched bases: 3. The CDR3 has 14 residues. Here the CDR3 reads CASSLLDRVYEQYF. DNA for the CDR3: TGTGCCAGCAGCTTACTGGACAGGGTCTACGAGCAGTACTTC.

The chain joins TRBV7-3 to TRBJ2-2; D could derive from TRBD1 or TRBD2 (5 bases each). This CDR3 is built from 16 residues. CDR1 and CDR2 from the germline V gene are SGHTA and FQGTGA. V was trimmed by 4 bases and J by 1 base, leaving 13 bases between them. The CDR3 coding sequence is TGTGCCAGCAGCTACCAAGGGACGGTGAACACCGGGGAGCTGTTTTTT. This translates into CASSYQGTVNTGELFF.

The J gene is TRBJ1-4, the V gene TRBV25-1; TRBD1 agrees at 9 bases. The germline CDR1 and CDR2 sequences are MGHDK and SYGVNS. CDR3 length: 13 amino acids. The V and J ends lost 5 bases and 8 bases, in that order; junction bases with no gene match: 3. In DNA form, the CDR3 reads TGTGCCAGCAGTCCCGGGACAGGGGAAAAACTGTTTTTT. This codes for CASSPGTGEKLFF.

The genes are TRBV9 and TRBJ2-5; either TRBD1 or TRBD2 may supply D (5 bases each). The DNA end lines up better with TRBJ2-7; the J call may be wrong. This CDR3 has 14 residues. Germline CDR1 reads SGDLS; CDR2 reads YYNGEE. CDR3 protein: CASSEGGQPYEQYF. The CDR3 DNA reads TGTGCCAGCAGCGAAGGAGGACAACCCTACGAGCAGTACTTC.

The chain recombines TRBV5-8 with TRBJ2-5, with 13 nucleotides matching TRBD2. The CDR3 covers 17 residues. V was clipped by 4 bases and J by 7 bases; unmatched bases: 13. Germline V CDR1 and CDR2: SGHTS, YDEGEE. In DNA, the CDR3 is TGTGCCAGCAGCGGGGGACTAGCGGGATCTAAGGCAACGACCCAGTACTTC. Translation gives CASSGGLAGSKATTQYF.

The rearrangement links TRBV5-1 to TRBJ2-2; D perhaps matches TRBD2 (6 bases). Trimming took 3 bases from V and 3 from J, leaving 15 bases between them. In germline, CDR1 is SGHRS, CDR2 YFSETQ. The CDR3 has 16 residues. The CDR3 sequence: CASSSGTLRDTGELFF. The CDR3 coding sequence is TGCGCCAGCAGCTCCGGGACTCTAAGAGACACCGGGGAGCTGTTTTTT.

The CDR3 DNA reads TGTGCCAGCAGCCGGACTAGCGGGAGTAGGGACGAGCAGTACTTC. Encoded protein: CASSRTSGSRDEQYF. The chain recombines TRBV9 with TRBJ2-7; 13 nucleotides align to TRBD2. The CDR3 spans 15 residues. CDR1 is SGDLS and CDR2 is YYNGEE in the germline V gene. The trim removed 4 bases at V and 5 bases at J, leaving 6 bases unmatched.

The gene calls are TRBV7-9 and TRBJ1-1, with a weak D call TRBD1 (5 bases). This CDR3 has 16 amino acids. Germline V gives CDR1 SEHNR, CDR2 FQNEAQ (reference sequence). V shed 3 bases and J shed 4 bases, with 18 bases lying between them. The CDR3 here is CASSFREGSLFTEAFF. CDR3 in DNA: TGTGCCAGCAGCTTCAGGGAGGGGTCTCTCTTCACTGAAGCTTTCTTT.

This clone was observed a handful of times. The chain carries TRBV14 and TRBJ2-7; 7 bases are a match to TRBD1. V gave up 1 base and J gave up 3 bases; unmatched junction bases: 9. Germline V gene data show CDR1 as SGHDN and CDR2 as FVKESK. This CDR3 comprises 16 residues. CDR3 amino acids: CASSQGTGATVYEQYF. The DNA for the CDR3 is TGTGCCAGCAGCCAAGGAACAGGGGCCACCGTCTACGAGCAGTACTTC.

The chain links TRBV2 to TRBJ1-5; D may be TRBD1 (5 bases). The V end was cut by 7 bases, the J end by 0 bases, with 13 bases between. CDR1 and CDR2 (germline): SNHLY, FYNNEI. The CDR3 length is 15 residues. The CDR3 bases are TGTGCCAGCACCGGGGACCCATATAGCAATCAGCCCCAGCATTTT. It codes for CASTGDPYSNQPQHF. Complete variable domain (other parts from reference TRBV2 and TRBJ1-5): EPEVTQTPSHQVTQMGQEVILRCVPISNHLYFYWYRQILGQKVEFLVSFYNNEISEKSEIFDDQFSVERPDGSNFTLKIRSTKLEDSAMYFCASTGDPYSNQPQHFGDGTRLSIL.

This clone occurred once. The chain is built from TRBV11-2 and TRBJ2-7, with 15 bases identical to TRBD2. The germline gives CDR1 SGHAT, CDR2 FQNNGV. With 3 bases clipped from V and 3 bases from J, the junction kept 9 bases outside the gene matches. CDR3 length: 18 residues. CDR3 loop: CASSLRTSGRAWFYEQYF. As DNA, the CDR3 is TGTGCCAGCAGCTTGCGGACTAGCGGGAGGGCCTGGTTCTACGAGCAGTACTTC.

The chain joins TRBV5-1 to TRBJ2-7; TRBD2 aligns across 16 bases. The ends lost 0 bases at V and 6 bases at J; junction bases unmatched: 6. CDR1 and CDR2 from the germline V gene are SGHRS and YFSETQ. The CDR3 runs to 17 residues. This chain's CDR3 is CASSLAVGLAGGIEQYF. The CDR3, as DNA: TGCGCCAGCAGCTTGGCCGTGGGACTAGCGGGAGGGATCGAGCAGTACTTC.

The chain is built from TRBV29-1 and TRBJ2-7, with TRBD1 matching over 7 bases. CDR3 length: 13 residues. V lost 5 bases to trimming and J lost 1 base; unmatched junction nucleotides: 5. The germline V gene has CDR1 SQVTM and CDR2 ANQGSEA. CDR3 in amino acids: CSVTRTGSYEQYF. CDR3 nucleotides: TGCAGCGTTACCAGGACAGGTTCCTACGAGCAGTACTTC.

V and J are TRBV18 and TRBJ2-7, with TRBD2 matching over 8 bases. Per germline, CDR1 KGHSH and CDR2 LQKENI. This CDR3 is built from 15 residues. The V segment lost 1 base and the J segment 0 bases; nucleotides outside the gene matches: 2. CDR3 DNA sequence: TGTGCCAGCTCACCACAAAGCGGGGGCTCCTACGAGCAGTACTTC. Amino acids: CASSPQSGGSYEQYF. Combining the CDR3 with reference TRBV18 and TRBJ2-7 gives the whole variable domain NAGVMQNPRHLVRRRGQEARLRCSPMKGHSHVYWYRQLPEEGLKFMVYLQKENIIDESGMPKERFSAEFPKEGPSILRIQQVVRGDSAAYFCASSPQSGGSYEQYFGPGTRLTVT.

The chain joins TRBV6-1 to TRBJ2-3, with unresolved D. Trimming removed 9 bases at V and 0 bases at J, with 4 bases between. Per germline, CDR1 MNHNS and CDR2 SASEGT. This CDR3 spans 11 amino acids. The CDR3 here is CASASTDTQYF. As DNA, the CDR3 is TGTGCCAGTGCAAGCACAGATACGCAGTATTTT.

The CDR3 reads CASSPQTPNQPQHF. CDR3 bases: TGTGCCAGCAGTCCTCAGACCCCAAATCAGCCCCAGCATTTT. The J gene is TRBJ1-5, the V gene TRBV27, with no clear D. Deletions cut 5 bases from V and 4 bases from J, with 12 bases between. Germline CDR1 is MNHEY and CDR2 is SMNVEV (reference sequence). The CDR3 is 14 amino acids.

CDR3 sequence (DNA): TGTGCCAGCAGGAAAGACAGGGGGCCTTACGAGCAGTACTTC. It translates to CASRKDRGPYEQYF. This rearrangement joins TRBV6-1 to TRBJ2-5; 10 positions match TRBD1. The end of the DNA aligns better with TRBJ2-7, so the J call may be wrong. The germline V gene has CDR1 MNHNS and CDR2 SASEGT. The CDR3 sequence is 14 residues long.

The chain has TRBV28 and TRBJ1-4; 7 bases agree with TRBD1. This CDR3 is built from 21 residues. After removal of 3 bases from V and 3 bases from J, the junction contained 22 bases not matched to a gene. The germline CDR1 and CDR2 sequences are MDHEN and SYDVKM. CDR3 amino acids: CASSFLAFDREKFQANEKLFF. The CDR3 DNA is TGTGCCAGCAGTTTCCTAGCCTTCGACAGGGAGAAATTTCAGGCTAATGAAAAACTGTTTTTT.

The chain combines TRBV29-1 with TRBJ2-2, with D perhaps TRBD1 or TRBD2 (6 bases each). The CDR3 is made up of 16 amino acids. The V gene lost 6 bases and the J gene lost 5 bases, with 22 bases spanning the gap. Germline V lookup: CDR1 SQVTM, CDR2 ANQGSEA. Here the CDR3 DNA reads TGCAGCGTCCGAATGGGGGGCACCCGGCGGACCGGGGAGCTGTTTTTT. This encodes CSVRMGGTRRTGELFF.

The chain couples TRBV2 to TRBJ2-7; TRBD1 aligns across 7 bases. This CDR3 contains 15 residues. CDR1 is SNHLY, CDR2 FYNNEI, per germline. Unmatched junction bases numbered 13, after V lost 2 bases and J lost 9 bases. The CDR3 nucleotides are TGTGCCAGCAGTGAACCCGGTGTCAGGGGGTTCGGGCAGTACTTC. It translates to CASSEPGVRGFGQYF.

The gene calls are TRBV7-3 and TRBJ2-7; D is uncertain. CDR1 and CDR2 from the germline V gene are SGHTA and FQGTGA. The CDR3 has 13 residues. Trimming stripped 0 bases from V and 6 bases from J, with 9 bases between. CDR3 amino acids: CASSLTSDREQYF. The CDR3 DNA is TGTGCCAGCAGCTTAACCAGCGATCGCGAGCAGTACTTC.